A single sample is the source of the 19 T cell receptor beta chains below, sequenced in a study of shared clonotypes between healthy human individuals. Produced via immunoSEQ multiplex PCR; TCRdb's table is partial and in-frame only. Of about 2.4 million clones listed, roughly nine tenths are singletons. What was sequenced was naive CD4+ T cells sorted from blood. The sample's subset: CD45RA+ positively selected. Every receptor here comes from a young man in good health.

The gene calls are TRBV5-4 and TRBJ2-3; D is uncertain. CDR1 is SGHNT, CDR2 YYREEE, per germline (reference sequence). V lost 2 bases and J 3 bases, leaving 19 bases between the germline ends. The CDR3 spans 17 residues. The CDR3 sequence: CASSLEVSVAVTDTQYF. CDR3 nucleotides: TGTGCCAGCAGCTTAGAGGTCTCGGTCGCGGTAACAGATACGCAGTATTTT.

As to this clone: Additional DNA sequences in this sample encode the identical CDR3. The rearrangement uses TRBV28 and TRBJ2-7, with TRBD2 as a possible D gene (6 bases). CDR1 is MDHEN, CDR2 SYDVKM, per germline. This CDR3 has 14 residues. V shed 2 bases and J shed 0 bases, with 8 bases lying between them. This CDR3 reads CASSLAGPSYEQYF. Here the CDR3 DNA reads TGTGCCAGCAGTTTAGCGGGACCCTCCTACGAGCAGTACTTC.

This clone was recorded once. The CDR3, as DNA: TGTGCCAGTAGTCAACAGGGGAGTCGGTCTCTGGGGGCCAACGTCCTGACTTTC. It encodes CASSQQGSRSLGANVLTF. The chain recombines TRBV19 with TRBJ2-6; 7 bases are a match to TRBD1. CDR3 length equals 18 residues. Looked up from germline, CDR1 is LNHDA and CDR2 is SQIVND (reference sequence). J gave up 4 bases and V 5 bases, and 14 bases lay outside the gene matches.

This clone was picked up a small number of times. The chain combines TRBV9 with TRBJ1-3, with D unclear. The V end lost 4 bases, the J end lost 7 bases, and 6 bases lay between the germline ends. The CDR3 contains 11 residues. Germline loops: CDR1 SGDLS, CDR2 YYNGEE. As DNA, the CDR3 is TGTGCCAGCAGCTCCGCTAACACCATATATTTT. Translating gives CASSSANTIYF. The full variable domain, its missing parts supplied by reference TRBV9 and TRBJ1-3, is DSGVTQTPKHLITATGQRVTLRCSPRSGDLSVYWYQQSLDQGLQFLIQYYNGEERAKGNILERFSAQQFPDLHSELNLSSLELGDSALYFCASSSANTIYFGEGSWLTVV.

This sequence joins TRBV19 and TRBJ1-3; TRBD1 might be the D (5 bases). This CDR3 region has 15 residues. V was cut by 8 bases and J by 0 bases, with 14 bases left in between. Per germline, CDR1 LNHDA and CDR2 SQIVND (reference sequence). In DNA form, the CDR3 reads TGTGCCAGTCGAAGGGAGGGGCTCTCTGGAAACACCATATATTTT. It specifies CASRREGLSGNTIYF.

The chain uses TRBV6-1 and TRBJ1-4, with a weak D call TRBD1 (6 bases). The CDR3 spans 15 residues. V gave up 2 bases and J gave up 4 bases, with 11 bases separating them. Germline-derived CDR1 and CDR2 are MNHNS and SASEGT. This CDR3 reads CASSEPGVINEKLFF. The CDR3, as DNA: TGTGCCAGCAGTGAACCAGGGGTAATTAATGAAAAACTGTTTTTT.

About this clone: Other DNA sequences of this sample code for an identical CDR3. The CDR3 reads CASSESANTGELFF. CDR3 DNA sequence: TGCGCCAGCAGTGAGTCTGCGAACACCGGGGAGCTGTTTTTT. The rearrangement uses TRBV10-1 and TRBJ2-2, with D unclear. V dropped 0 bases and J dropped 0 bases, with 2 bases sitting between them. The germline V gene encodes CDR1 WNHNN and CDR2 SYGVQD (reference sequence). The CDR3 length is 14 residues.

About this clone itself: Other DNA sequences in this sample translate to the same CDR3. The genes are TRBV7-2 and TRBJ2-3; TRBD2 agrees at 13 bases. CDR1 is SGHTA, CDR2 FQGNSA, per germline. The CDR3 sequence is 16 residues long. The J segment lost 5 bases and the V segment lost 1 base, leaving 3 bases of the junction unmatched. The CDR3 here is CASSLGTSGRGDTQYF. CDR3 sequence (DNA): TGTGCCAGCAGCTTAGGCACTAGCGGGAGGGGAGATACGCAGTATTTT. Combining the CDR3 with reference TRBV7-2 and TRBJ2-3 gives the whole variable domain GAGVSQSPSNKVTEKGKDVELRCDPISGHTALYWYRQSLGQGLEFLIYFQGNSAPDKSGLPSDRFSAERTGGSVSTLTIQRTQQEDSAVYLCASSLGTSGRGDTQYFGPGTRLTVL.

The chain recombines TRBV5-1 with TRBJ2-2; D perhaps matches TRBD1 (6 bases). The CDR3 is made up of 17 amino acids. V dropped 2 bases and J dropped 2 bases, with 16 bases sitting between them. The V gene's germline CDR1 is SGHRS and CDR2 YFSETQ. CDR3 region: CASSFPPPGQNTGELFF. Written as DNA, the CDR3 is TGCGCCAGCAGCTTTCCTCCCCCGGGACAAAACACCGGGGAGCTGTTTTTT.

The chain recombines TRBV28 with TRBJ2-5, with 9 bases aligning to TRBD1. The CDR3 is 16 amino acids. CDR1 is MDHEN, CDR2 SYDVKM, per germline. The junction had 12 bases not matched to a gene; V was cut back by 4 bases and J by 6 bases. The CDR3 loop is CASSSTAGQGTQTQYF. DNA for the CDR3: TGTGCCAGCAGTTCCACGGCGGGACAGGGTACCCAGACCCAGTACTTC. The whole variable domain, remainder taken from reference TRBV28 and TRBJ2-5, is DVKVTQSSRYLVKRTGEKVFLECVQDMDHENMFWYRQDPGLGLRLIYFSYDVKMKEKGDIPEGYSVSREKKERFSLILESASTNQTSMYLCASSSTAGQGTQTQYFGPGTRLLVL.

The chain employs TRBV7-9 and TRBJ1-2, with D perhaps TRBD1 (5 bases). Trimming stripped 4 bases from V and 2 bases from J, with 14 bases between. The CDR3 has 15 amino acids. Germline assignment: CDR1 SEHNR and CDR2 FQNEAQ (reference sequence). In DNA form, the CDR3 reads TGTGCCAGCAGCTCCTCAAGGGGCCAGAACTATGGCTACACCTTC. Translation: CASSSSRGQNYGYTF. The variable domain in full, with the rest retrieved from reference TRBV7-9 and TRBJ1-2, is DTGVSQNPRHKITKRGQNVTFRCDPISEHNRLYWYRQTLGQGPEFLTYFQNEAQLEKSRLLSDRFSAERPKGSFSTLEIQRTEQGDSAMYLCASSSSRGQNYGYTFGSGTRLTVV.

This clone was counted a single time. The V and J genes are TRBV27 and TRBJ2-5, with no clear D. CDR1 MNHEY and CDR2 SMNVEV come from the germline V gene (reference sequence). The V gene lost 2 bases and the J gene lost 3 bases, with 13 bases spanning the gap. This CDR3 spans 15 amino acids. This chain's CDR3 is CASSLEAIPEETQYF. The CDR3 coding sequence is TGTGCCAGCAGTTTAGAAGCGATACCCGAAGAGACCCAGTACTTC.

The chain combines TRBV28 with TRBJ1-2; 10 nucleotides match TRBD1. The V gene end was trimmed by 5 bases and the J gene end by 4 bases; junction bases not matched to a gene: 4. This CDR3 contains 14 residues. CDR1 and CDR2 (germline): MDHEN, SYDVKM. The CDR3 nucleotides are TGTGCCAGCAGTGGAGGGACAGGGGTCTATGGCTACACCTTC. Amino acids: CASSGGTGVYGYTF.

The DNA for the CDR3 is TGTGCCAGCAGCTGGAGGCGGCTAGCGGGAGGGAGGGTAGAGACCCAGTACTTC. Translated, it gives CASSWRRLAGGRVETQYF. V is TRBV5-4 and J is TRBJ2-5; 12 bases agree with TRBD2. Germline CDR1 SGHNT, CDR2 YYREEE (reference sequence). Losses at the gene ends were 3 bases for V and 4 bases for J; bases not matched to a gene: 13. The CDR3 spans 18 residues.

The rearrangement joins TRBV9 to TRBJ1-5; D is undetermined. The V gene lost 0 bases and the J gene lost 3 bases, with 13 bases spanning the gap. The CDR3 consists of 16 residues. Germline V lookup: CDR1 SGDLS, CDR2 YYNGEE. The CDR3 loop reads CASSVDPGLNNQPQHF. The CDR3 DNA reads TGTGCCAGCAGCGTAGACCCCGGGTTGAACAATCAGCCCCAGCATTTT.

V and J are TRBV14 and TRBJ2-7, with 7 bases matching TRBD2. The CDR3 totals 14 residues. The germline V gene has CDR1 SGHDN and CDR2 FVKESK. The V gene end was trimmed by 4 bases and the J gene end by 2 bases; junction bases not matched to a gene: 5. In nucleotides, the CDR3 is TGTGCCAGCAGCCGGGGGGGAATAACCTACGAGCAGTACTTC. This codes for CASSRGGITYEQYF.

This clone is a singleton in its sample. The V and J genes are TRBV6-6 and TRBJ2-7; 10 nucleotides match TRBD2. This CDR3 has 14 residues. V was clipped by 6 bases and J by 5 bases; unmatched bases: 7. Germline assignment: CDR1 MNHNY and CDR2 SVGAGI (reference sequence). This CDR3 is CASRASGSVNEQYF. Written as DNA, the CDR3 is TGTGCCAGCAGGGCTAGCGGGAGTGTCAACGAGCAGTACTTC.

V gene TRBV5-6 combines with J gene TRBJ2-7, with 8 bases matching TRBD2. Germline values: CDR1 SGHDT, CDR2 YYEEEE. The CDR3 sequence is 15 residues long. V lost 0 bases to trimming and J lost 7 bases; unmatched junction nucleotides: 9. The CDR3 sequence: CASSLAVTGGREQYF. The CDR3 DNA sequence: TGTGCCAGCAGCTTGGCCGTAACGGGAGGGAGGGAGCAGTACTTC.

CDR3 in DNA: TGTGCCATCAGTGAGTCTGGGGGGCGAACTGGGGAGCAGTTCTTC. Residues: CAISESGGRTGEQFF. The chain joins TRBV10-3 to TRBJ2-1, with D perhaps being TRBD1 or TRBD2 (6 bases each). The CDR3 covers 15 residues. V lost 0 bases and J 10 bases, leaving 16 bases between the germline ends. Per the germline V gene, CDR1 is ENHRY and CDR2 is SYGVKD.